The 30 T cell receptor beta chains below all came from one sample that was sequenced in a study of T cells after yellow fever vaccination. Using its own MiXCR run on the 5' RACE reads, TCRdb lists one record per CDR3 protein. The sample yields around 350,000 distinct CDR3 sequences, around 6.4% seen once. Sequencing used PBMCs, obtained 5 days after the yellow fever booster vaccination. These receptors were taken from a young man who received the YFV17D yellow fever vaccine.

At least ten counts were recorded for this clonotype. The rearrangement uses TRBV30 and TRBJ1-2; D not resolved. Trimming removed 7 bases from V and 2 bases from J, with 14 bases in between. The CDR3 loop spans 13 amino acids. Germline lookup yields CDR1 GTSNPN and CDR2 SVGIG (reference sequence). CDR3 sequence reads: CALLFTENYGYTF. The CDR3 DNA follows: TGTGCCTTACTATTCACAGAGAACTATGGCTACACCTTC.

The V call is TRBV12-3 or TRBV12-4, the J call TRBJ2-4, with 7 bases lining up with TRBD1. The CDR3 totals 13 residues. With V trimmed by 3 bases and J by 15 bases, 11 bases remained unmatched. DNA for the CDR3: TGTGCCAGCAGTTTGGACACAGACAGGGAACCGTACTTC. This encodes CASSLDTDREPYF.

This clonotype showed up many times. V usage is TRBV6-2 or TRBV6-3 and J usage is TRBJ2-7; 7 nucleotides line up with TRBD2. This CDR3 spans 14 amino acids. CDR1 MNHEY and CDR2 SVGEGT come from the germline V gene. V was pared by 7 bases and J by 2 bases, with 8 bases of the junction left unmatched. CDR3 sequence reads: CASTPGLMTYEQYF. As DNA, the CDR3 is TGTGCCAGCACTCCGGGACTAATGACCTACGAGCAGTACTTC.

The V gene is TRBV2, the J gene TRBJ1-2, with D possibly being TRBD1 (5 bases). Germline V gene sequence: CDR1 SNHLY, CDR2 FYNNEI. V gave up 8 bases and J gave up 14 bases, with 21 bases separating them. This CDR3 region has 12 residues. For the CDR3, the DNA is TGTGCCAGCGATAGTTTCGGGACCACAATAACCTTC. It codes for CASDSFGTTITF.

This clonotype was observed at least ten times. The V call is TRBV4-3, the J call TRBJ1-2, with 9 bases lining up with TRBD1. This CDR3 spans 16 amino acids. With V trimmed by 4 bases and J by 8 bases, 14 bases remained unmatched. The germline V gene has CDR1 LGHNA and CDR2 YSLEER. The CDR3 nucleotides are TGCGCCAGCAGCCTTCTCCCCGGGACAGGGACGGGGGGCTACACCTTC. Protein sequence: CASSLLPGTGTGGYTF.

This clonotype was seen a handful of times. A junction end diverges from the germline sequence, so it may reflect a read error. This rearrangement joins TRBV7-7 to TRBJ2-1; D is possibly TRBD2 (5 bases). CDR3 length equals 16 residues. The germline CDR1 and CDR2 sequences are SSHAT and FNYEAQ (reference sequence). The CDR3, as DNA: TGTGCTAGCAGCTTAGCGTTCGGCCTAGCAGGCAATGAGCAGTTCTTC. Its translation is CASSLAFGLAGNEQFF.

The table lists this clonotype with many counts. CDR3 nucleotides: TGTGCCAGCAGTTTCTTAGGGGCAAGAACCGGGGAGCTGTTTTTT. Translated: CASSFLGARTGELFF. The chain recombines TRBV12-3 or TRBV12-4 with TRBJ2-2; possibly TRBD1 for D (5 bases). CDR3 length: 15 amino acids. V lost 3 bases and J 5 bases, leaving 13 bases between the germline ends.

This clonotype appeared a few times. This rearrangement joins TRBV7-2 to TRBJ2-5, with TRBD1 matching 7 bases. The germline CDR1 and CDR2 sequences are SGHTA and FQGNSA. Trimming cost V 5 bases and J 4 bases; bases outside gene matches: 7. This CDR3 is built from 14 residues. The CDR3 spells CASSEQGRRETQYF. The CDR3 region has the DNA TGTGCCAGCAGCGAACAGGGGAGACGAGAGACCCAGTACTTC.

This clonotype was found a few times. The V gene is TRBV24-1, the J gene TRBJ2-1; no clear D gene. Germline CDR1 and CDR2: KGHDR and SFDVKD. The CDR3 has 15 amino acids. V was pared by 4 bases and J by 4 bases, with 13 bases between. The CDR3 region is CATSEGYGSYNEQFF. DNA of the CDR3: TGTGCCACCAGTGAGGGGTACGGAAGTTACAATGAGCAGTTCTTC.

At least ten counts were recorded for this clonotype. CDR3 residues: CSVGLMIAGNSYNEQFF. CDR3 nucleotide sequence: TGCAGCGTTGGTCTGATGATAGCGGGAAATTCCTACAATGAGCAGTTCTTC. The rearrangement uses TRBV29-1 and TRBJ2-1, with 8 bases aligning to TRBD2. The CDR3 covers 17 residues. With V trimmed by 4 bases and J by 1 base, 12 bases remained unmatched. Per germline, CDR1 SQVTM and CDR2 ANQGSEA.

This clonotype has just a few counts. This chain connects TRBV3-1 to TRBJ1-3; 9 nucleotides match TRBD1. V shed 4 bases and J 0 bases; nucleotides not matched to a gene: 1. Germline CDR1 reads LGHDT; CDR2 reads YNNKEL (reference sequence). This CDR3 comprises 15 residues. CDR3 DNA sequence: TGTGCCAGCAGCCGGGACAGGGTCTCTGGAAACACCATATATTTT. As protein: CASSRDRVSGNTIYF.

This clonotype was detected only a few times. V usage is TRBV12-3 or TRBV12-4 and J usage is TRBJ2-5; no definite D call. The CDR3 is 11 amino acids. The germline V and J ends were trimmed by 5 bases and 5 bases, with 6 bases remaining between them. The CDR3 nucleotides are TGTGCCAGCAGTAGGTGGGAGACCCAGTACTTC. This translates into CASSRWETQYF.

This clonotype was recorded many times. The genes are TRBV9 and TRBJ2-3, with D uncertain. The V gene lost 5 bases and the J gene lost 2 bases, with 6 bases spanning the gap. The CDR3 has 12 residues. The germline CDR1 and CDR2 sequences are SGDLS and YYNGEE. CDR3 loop: CASSKYTDTQYF. CDR3 sequence (DNA): TGTGCCAGCAGTAAATACACAGATACGCAGTATTTT.

This clonotype was observed at least ten times. The chain uses TRBV5-1 and TRBJ2-3; no clear D. V was shortened by 2 bases and J by 5 bases, with 9 bases between the two germline ends. The germline CDR1 and CDR2 sequences are SGHRS and YFSETQ. This CDR3 has 13 amino acids. The CDR3 is CASSLQPGDTQYF. Here the CDR3 DNA reads TGCGCCAGCAGCTTACAACCGGGAGATACGCAGTATTTT.

This clonotype was seen only a few times. The rearrangement links TRBV6-5 to TRBJ2-1, with D uncertain. Deletions cut 0 bases from V and 8 bases from J, with 11 bases between. Germline V gene data show CDR1 as MNHEY and CDR2 as SVGAGI. CDR3 size: 14 residues. The chain's CDR3 is CASSYSTGRDEQFF. Written as DNA, the CDR3 is TGTGCCAGCAGTTACTCGACTGGGCGCGATGAGCAGTTCTTC.

Many counts were recorded for this clonotype. J is TRBJ2-3 and V is TRBV5-1; TRBD2 might be the D (6 bases). Trimming removed 4 bases at V and 3 bases at J, with 12 bases between. This CDR3 comprises 14 residues. The germline V gene has CDR1 SGHRS and CDR2 YFSETQ. The CDR3 nucleotides read TGCGCCAGCAGCCGGGGGAGACCGACAGATACGCAGTATTTT. Its protein product is CASSRGRPTDTQYF.

The chain carries TRBV5-6 and TRBJ2-6; no clear D. V was shortened by 4 bases and J by 3 bases, with 20 bases between the two germline ends. The germline V gene encodes CDR1 SGHDT and CDR2 YYEEEE. This CDR3 is 18 amino acids long. The DNA of the CDR3 is TGTGCCAGCAGCCCAACGACAATTGGCAACCTTGGGGCCAACGTCCTGACTTTC. It encodes CASSPTTIGNLGANVLTF.

This clonotype was counted between two and nine times. The V gene is TRBV5-5, the J gene TRBJ2-2; 8 bases are shared with TRBD2. With 1 base clipped from V and 6 bases from J, the junction kept 5 bases outside the gene matches. Germline V CDR1 and CDR2: SGHKS, YYEKEE (reference sequence). There are 15 residues in the CDR3. CDR3 DNA sequence: TGTGCCAGCAGCTTGAGCGGGACTAGGTCCGGGGAGCTGTTTTTT. This encodes CASSLSGTRSGELFF.

CDR3 residues: CASSLDPLRDSYYEQYF. CDR3 bases: TGTGCCAGCAGCTTGGACCCCCTCCGGGACAGCTACTACGAGCAGTACTTC. J is TRBJ2-7 and V is TRBV5-4; TRBD1 agrees at 7 bases. The CDR3 has 17 residues. V shed 0 bases, J shed 3 bases, and the junction held 12 bases outside the gene matches. Per germline, CDR1 SGHNT and CDR2 YYREEE (reference sequence).

This clonotype was seen a handful of times. The CDR3 nucleotides read TGCGCCAGCAGCTTACAACTAGCGGGAGGCGCAAGCACAGATACGCAGTATTTT. It specifies CASSLQLAGGASTDTQYF. This chain uses TRBV5-1 with TRBJ2-3, with 12 positions matching TRBD2. Germline V CDR1 and CDR2: SGHRS, YFSETQ. The J segment lost 0 bases and the V segment lost 2 bases, leaving 7 bases of the junction unmatched. This CDR3 is 18 amino acids long.

Concerning this clonotype itself: This may stem from a read error, because a much larger clone lies one nucleotide away. Likely a read error: the CDR3 ends without its conserved phenylalanine or tryptophan. The V and J genes are TRBV6-5 and TRBJ2-5; D call uncertain. V lost 4 bases and J 2 bases, leaving 8 bases between the germline ends. The CDR3 loop spans 13 amino acids. The germline gives CDR1 MNHEY, CDR2 SVGAGI. CDR3 loop: CASSWGGQETQYY. CDR3 in DNA: TGTGCCAGCAGTTGGGGTGGGCAAGAGACCCAGTACTAC.

The rearrangement uses TRBV28 and TRBJ1-2; possibly TRBD1 for D (6 bases). The V gene's germline CDR1 is MDHEN and CDR2 SYDVKM. This CDR3 spans 16 amino acids. V was trimmed by 5 bases and J by 2 bases, leaving 18 bases between them. In DNA, the CDR3 is TGTGCCAGCAGTCTAGCGCGGGACAAATACAACTATGGCTACACCTTC. As protein: CASSLARDKYNYGYTF.

V usage is TRBV10-3 and J usage is TRBJ2-1; D is uncertain. This CDR3 contains 12 residues. Trimming took off 4 bases at V and 5 bases at J, with 6 bases between the two ends. Germline V gene data show CDR1 as ENHRY and CDR2 as SYGVKD. The CDR3 nucleotides read TGTGCCATCAGTGGGCTAAACAATGAGCAGTTCTTC. This sequence encodes CAISGLNNEQFF.

This clonotype was detected ten times or more. The chain uses TRBV12-3 or TRBV12-4 and TRBJ2-3; tentatively, D is TRBD1 (8 bases). With 6 bases removed from V and 5 bases from J, the gap between germline ends came to 15 bases. CDR3 length: 14 residues. The CDR3 DNA sequence: TGTGCCAGCAGATCGTACAGGGGGGGAGATACGCAGTATTTT. It is translated as CASRSYRGGDTQYF.

V and J are TRBV18 and TRBJ2-5; perhaps TRBD2 as D (5 bases). Trimming removed 3 bases at V and 3 bases at J, with 8 bases between. CDR1 and CDR2 from the germline V gene are KGHSH and LQKENI. This CDR3 spans 13 amino acids. This chain's CDR3 is CASSPQREETQYF. The CDR3 DNA is TGTGCCAGCTCACCCCAGAGGGAAGAGACCCAGTACTTC.

V and J are TRBV7-9 and TRBJ2-4, with D perhaps assigned TRBD1 or TRBD2 (5 bases each). V was cut by 4 bases and J by 8 bases, with 18 bases left in between. The germline V gene encodes CDR1 SEHNR and CDR2 FQNEAQ (reference sequence). This CDR3 contains 15 residues. The CDR3 bases are TGTGCCAGCAGCTCAGTTCCGGGACGGATAGACATTCAGTACTTC. Amino acid sequence: CASSSVPGRIDIQYF.

In this sample, this clonotype turned up many times. V usage is TRBV21-1 and J usage is TRBJ2-1; the D call in the table, TRBD1, was not verified against the DNA. TRBV21-1 is listed as a pseudogene. The CDR3 length is 13 residues. The CDR3 protein is CASSNARDNEQFF. The CDR3 DNA reads as TGTGCCAGCAGCAATGCCAGGGACAATGAGCAGTTCTTC.

This clonotype appeared many times. V usage is TRBV5-1 and J usage is TRBJ2-1, with TRBD1 identical over 12 bases. The V gene end was trimmed by 4 bases and the J gene end by 9 bases; junction bases not matched to a gene: 5. The CDR3 length is 14 residues. Germline-derived CDR1 and CDR2 are SGHRS and YFSETQ. The CDR3: CASSAGTGGTEQFF. CDR3 bases: TGCGCCAGCAGCGCCGGGACAGGGGGCACTGAGCAGTTCTTC.

This chain joins TRBV7-9 and TRBJ2-1; the match to TRBD2 covers 7 bases. This CDR3 spans 17 amino acids. Germline values: CDR1 SEHNR, CDR2 FQNEAQ (reference sequence). Germline trimming cut 5 bases from V and 2 bases from J; bases unmatched to any gene: 12. The chain's CDR3 is CASSPGGGAAPYNEQFF. The DNA for the CDR3 is TGTGCCAGCAGCCCTGGGGGGGGTGCCGCCCCCTACAATGAGCAGTTCTTC.

The CDR3 bases are TGTGCCAGCAGTTACCGTGGCTTTGGATCCTACGAGCAGTACTTC. This codes for CASSYRGFGSYEQYF. V usage is TRBV6-5 and J usage is TRBJ2-7; D unclear. This CDR3 spans 15 amino acids. The germline gives CDR1 MNHEY, CDR2 SVGAGI. Trimming removed 2 bases from V and 1 base from J, with 12 bases in between.